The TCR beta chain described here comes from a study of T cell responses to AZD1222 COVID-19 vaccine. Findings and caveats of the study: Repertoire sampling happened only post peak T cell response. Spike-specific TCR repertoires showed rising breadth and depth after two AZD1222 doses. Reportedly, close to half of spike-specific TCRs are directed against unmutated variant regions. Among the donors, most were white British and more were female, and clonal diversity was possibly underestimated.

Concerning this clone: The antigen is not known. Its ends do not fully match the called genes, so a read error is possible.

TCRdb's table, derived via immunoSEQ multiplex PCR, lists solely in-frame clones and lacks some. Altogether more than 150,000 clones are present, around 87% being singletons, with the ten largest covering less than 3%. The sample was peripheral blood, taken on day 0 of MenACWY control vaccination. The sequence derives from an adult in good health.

CDR3 sequence (DNA): TGTGCCAGCTCCTTAGGGGGGGGCAGGAATCACTTC. Protein sequence: CASSLGGGRNHF. The genes are TRBV12-3 or TRBV12-4 and TRBJ2-4, with D tentatively TRBD2 (7 bases). The CDR3 spans 12 residues.